This passage covers 15 T cell receptor beta chains from one sample sequenced in a study of blood T cell repertoires in COVID-19. The data were produced by immunoSEQ multiplex PCR, yet TCRdb's version contains in-frame clones alone and is incomplete. The data contain 250,000 or so clones, 83% of them singletons. The sequenced sample consisted of peripheral blood. The receptors stem from a human donor in a cohort sampled during active COVID-19.

The count of this clone is one. One base away lies a much larger clone, so this may be a sequencing read error. This chain links TRBV7-3 with TRBJ2-5; 9 nucleotides match TRBD1. V lost 3 bases to trimming and J lost 5 bases; unmatched junction nucleotides: 10. Germline V gives CDR1 SGHTA, CDR2 FQGTGA. The CDR3 loop spans 16 amino acids. The CDR3 here is CASSFWGSDRGETQYF. CDR3 in DNA: TGTGCCAGCAGCTTTTGGGGGAGCGACAGGGGGGAGACCCAGTACTTC.

This rearrangement joins TRBV14 to TRBJ2-7; 10 nucleotides agree with TRBD1. This CDR3 is 15 amino acids long. The trim removed 2 bases at V and 4 bases at J, leaving 5 bases unmatched. The germline V gene encodes CDR1 SGHDN and CDR2 FVKESK. Here the CDR3 DNA reads TGTGCCAGCAGCCAATATGGACAGGGGGGTTACGAGCAGTACTTC. Translation: CASSQYGQGGYEQYF. The full variable domain, with the rest looked up from reference TRBV14 and TRBJ2-7, is EAGVTQFPSHSVIEKGQTVTLRCDPISGHDNLYWYRRVMGKEIKFLLHFVKESKQDESGMPNNRFLAERTGGTYSTLKVQPAELEDSGVYFCASSQYGQGGYEQYFGPGTRLTVT.

The J gene is TRBJ2-7, the V gene TRBV2, with TRBD1 matching over 11 bases. V shed 11 bases and J 4 bases; nucleotides not matched to a gene: 4. The CDR3 runs to 12 residues. The V gene's germline CDR1 is SNHLY and CDR2 FYNNEI. CDR3 residues: CAGGQGAYEQYF. The CDR3 DNA follows: TGTGCCGGAGGACAGGGGGCGTACGAGCAGTACTTC.

The V call is TRBV30, the J call TRBJ2-3; 7 bases match TRBD1. In germline, CDR1 is GTSNPN, CDR2 SVGIG (reference sequence). The ends lost 0 bases at V and 1 base at J; junction bases unmatched: 10. CDR3 length: 17 residues. In DNA, the CDR3 is TGTGCCTGGAGTGTTGTTGGCCGCCAGGGGGGCACAGATACGCAGTATTTT. This sequence encodes CAWSVVGRQGGTDTQYF.

The V call is TRBV28, the J call TRBJ1-5, with a tentative D call TRBD1 (5 bases). V lost 3 bases and J lost 4, with 10 bases in between. Per the germline V gene, CDR1 is MDHEN and CDR2 is SYDVKM. The CDR3 has 14 residues. The CDR3 loop reads CASSLLGRNQPQHF. DNA of the CDR3: TGTGCCAGCAGTTTGTTGGGGCGGAATCAGCCCCAGCATTTT.

The chain combines TRBV6-5 with TRBJ1-1, with no clear D. The ends were cut back, 6 bases at V and 5 bases at J, with 19 bases in the middle. The CDR3 has 15 amino acids. Germline assignment: CDR1 MNHEY and CDR2 SVGAGI. CDR3: CASRVGRAEMTEAFF. As DNA, the CDR3 is TGTGCCAGCAGGGTGGGGAGGGCCGAAATGACTGAAGCTTTCTTT.

The chain recombines TRBV5-8 with TRBJ1-2, with D maybe TRBD1 (5 bases). Germline loops: CDR1 SGHTS, CDR2 YDEGEE. Trimming shortened V by 4 bases and J by 4 bases, and 20 bases separated the two germline ends. CDR3 size: 16 residues. CDR3 DNA sequence: TGTGCCAGCAGCACTCCCGTCAGGGATCTTGGCTATGGCTACACCTTC. It yields the protein CASSTPVRDLGYGYTF.

The gene calls are TRBV14 and TRBJ2-2, with D uncertain. Germline lookup yields CDR1 SGHDN and CDR2 FVKESK. The length of the CDR3 is 14 residues. V lost 1 base and J 3 bases, leaving 6 bases between the germline ends. The CDR3 spells CASSQVPDTGELFF. In DNA, the CDR3 is TGTGCCAGCAGCCAAGTCCCGGACACCGGGGAGCTGTTTTTT.

This rearrangement joins TRBV19 to TRBJ1-1; TRBD1 is a possible D gene (5 bases). Deletions cut 0 bases from V and 4 bases from J, with 15 bases between. The CDR3 has 16 amino acids. CDR1 LNHDA and CDR2 SQIVND come from the germline V gene (reference sequence). The CDR3 DNA is TGTGCCAGTAGTATAGATCAGGCAGGGTGGAGCACTGAAGCTTTCTTT. Protein: CASSIDQAGWSTEAFF.

The chain is built from TRBV6-6 and TRBJ2-2, with TRBD2 matching 7 bases. Trimming at V came to 5 bases and at J to 4 bases, leaving 7 bases not matched to a gene. Germline V gene lookup returns CDR1 MNHNY and CDR2 SVGAGI (reference sequence). CDR3 size: 15 residues. CDR3 amino acids: CASSPRLAGTGELFF. In DNA, the CDR3 is TGTGCCAGCAGTCCGCGTTTAGCGGGCACCGGGGAGCTGTTTTTT.

The chain links TRBV5-1 to TRBJ2-2, with a possible D match to TRBD1 (6 bases). Germline V CDR1 and CDR2: SGHRS, YFSETQ. This CDR3 has 15 residues. V shed 2 bases and J shed 1 base, with 9 bases lying between them. The CDR3 loop reads CASSLGTKNTGELFF. The CDR3 DNA reads TGCGCCAGCAGCTTAGGGACAAAGAACACCGGGGAGCTGTTTTTT.

This chain links TRBV19 with TRBJ2-2; tentatively, D is TRBD1 (6 bases). The CDR3 runs to 13 residues. V dropped 6 bases and J dropped 7 bases, with 12 bases sitting between them. The germline gives CDR1 LNHDA, CDR2 SQIVND (reference sequence). CDR3 loop: CASRSPDSGELFF. The DNA of the CDR3 is TGTGCCAGTAGGTCCCCGGACAGCGGGGAGCTGTTTTTT.

This chain joins TRBV9 and TRBJ1-3, with TRBD1 matching over 7 bases. CDR1 SGDLS and CDR2 YYNGEE come from the germline V gene. Trimming cost V 3 bases and J 5 bases; bases outside gene matches: 11. This CDR3 has 16 residues. DNA of the CDR3: TGTGCCAGCAGCGCAGCCCTCACGACAGGGAGAAACACCATATATTTT. This codes for CASSAALTTGRNTIYF.

The chain couples TRBV10-2 to TRBJ2-3; the match to TRBD2 covers 9 bases. V shed 6 bases, J shed 2 bases, and the junction held 3 bases outside the gene matches. Per germline, CDR1 WSHSY and CDR2 SAAADI. This CDR3 is built from 14 residues. The CDR3 bases are TGCGCCAGCAGCCTAGCGGGGACCACAGATACGCAGTATTTT. Amino acid sequence: CASSLAGTTDTQYF.

The chain carries TRBV6-5 and TRBJ1-3; TRBD1 matches at 8 bases. The CDR3 contains 13 residues. Germline CDR1 and CDR2: MNHEY and SVGAGI. V dropped 8 bases and J dropped 4; count of bases not matched to a gene: 4. This chain's CDR3 is CASPDRGGNTIYF. In nucleotides, the CDR3 is TGTGCCAGCCCAGACAGGGGAGGAAACACCATATATTTT.